Described below is a single TCR beta chain sequence and its context. The sample belongs to a study of blood T cell repertoires in COVID-19. In the authors' workflow: Amplifying reference gene primers gave estimates of nucleated cell counts. The method was immunoSEQ multiplex PCR; TCRdb's version includes in-frame clones alone and lacks a portion of them. That table is the source of V, J and clone size, and D and trimming were worked out from the DNA. The table shows about 280,000 clones, with 75% to 90% occurring only once. The clonotype was recovered from a woman in her fifties or sixties who had recovered from COVID-19. The sequenced sample was peripheral blood.

The CDR3 nucleotides are TGTGCCAGCAGTAGACAGGGGGTGGGCTACGAGCAGTACTTC. Translating gives CASSRQGVGYEQYF. V gene TRBV6-5 combines with J gene TRBJ2-7; 9 bases agree with TRBD1. Germline V gene sequence: CDR1 MNHEY, CDR2 SVGAGI. The CDR3 loop spans 14 amino acids. With V trimmed by 5 bases and J by 3 bases, 5 bases remained unmatched.